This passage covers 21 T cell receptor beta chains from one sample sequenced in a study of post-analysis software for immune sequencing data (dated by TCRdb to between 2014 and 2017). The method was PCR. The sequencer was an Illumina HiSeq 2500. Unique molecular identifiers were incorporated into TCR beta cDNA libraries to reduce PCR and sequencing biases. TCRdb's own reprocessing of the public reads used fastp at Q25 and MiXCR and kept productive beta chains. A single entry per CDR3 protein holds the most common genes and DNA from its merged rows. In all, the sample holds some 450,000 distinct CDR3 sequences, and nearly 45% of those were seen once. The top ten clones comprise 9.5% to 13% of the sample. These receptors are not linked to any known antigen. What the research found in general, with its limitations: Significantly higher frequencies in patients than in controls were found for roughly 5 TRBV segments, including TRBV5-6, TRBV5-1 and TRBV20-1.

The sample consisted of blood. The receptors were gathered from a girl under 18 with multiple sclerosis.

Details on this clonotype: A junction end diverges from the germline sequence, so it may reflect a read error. CDR3 loop: CACSLTDPYQETQYF. The DNA for the CDR3 is TGCGCCTGCAGCTTGACGGACCCGTACCAAGAGACCCAGTACTTC. The rearrangement links TRBV5-1 to TRBJ2-5; unclear D gene. CDR3 length equals 15 residues. Germline V CDR1 and CDR2: SGHRS, YFSETQ.

CDR3 nucleotide sequence: TGTGCCAGCAGTGAAGGACAGGGCATTGACAATCAGCCCCAGCATTTT. Its protein is CASSEGQGIDNQPQHF. The gene calls are TRBV28 and TRBJ1-5, with 8 bases aligning to TRBD1. V was clipped by 5 bases and J by 3 bases; unmatched bases: 9. In germline, CDR1 is MDHEN, CDR2 SYDVKM. The CDR3 has 16 residues.

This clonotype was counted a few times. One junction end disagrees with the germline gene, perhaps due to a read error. Here the CDR3 DNA reads TGCGCCAGCAGCGGGCGACAGGGGATGGGCTATGGCTACACCTTC. Translating it yields CASSGRQGMGYGYTF. The V gene is TRBV9, the J gene TRBJ1-2; TRBD1 aligns across 8 bases. CDR1 SGDLS and CDR2 YYNGEE come from the germline V gene. This CDR3 contains 15 residues.

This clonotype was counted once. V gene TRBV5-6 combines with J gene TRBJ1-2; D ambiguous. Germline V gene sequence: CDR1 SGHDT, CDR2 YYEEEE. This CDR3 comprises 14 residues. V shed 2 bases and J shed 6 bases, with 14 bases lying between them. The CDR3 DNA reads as TGTGCCAGCAGCTTAGGAGGGCTGTATGATGGCTACACCTTC. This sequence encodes CASSLGGLYDGYTF.

Written as DNA, the CDR3 is TGCGCCAGCAGCCAAGACGGGGCGCCTCGTAGCACAGATACGCAGTATTTT. As protein: CASSQDGAPRSTDTQYF. V and J are TRBV4-3 and TRBJ2-3; perhaps D is TRBD1 or TRBD2 (5 bases each). The CDR3 totals 17 residues. V shed 0 bases and J shed 0 bases, with 13 bases lying between them. Germline V CDR1 and CDR2: LGHNA, YSLEER.

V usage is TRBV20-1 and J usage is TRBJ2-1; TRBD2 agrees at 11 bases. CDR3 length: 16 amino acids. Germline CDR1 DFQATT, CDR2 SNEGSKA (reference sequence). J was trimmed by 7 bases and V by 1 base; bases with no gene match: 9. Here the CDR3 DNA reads TGCAGTGCTAGAGGTACCCTAGCGGGAGGCCTAAATGAGCAGTTCTTC. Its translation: CSARGTLAGGLNEQFF.

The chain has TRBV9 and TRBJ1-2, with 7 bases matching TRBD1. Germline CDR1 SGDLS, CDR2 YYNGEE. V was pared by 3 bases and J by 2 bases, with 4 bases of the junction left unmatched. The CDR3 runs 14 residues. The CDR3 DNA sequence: TGTGCCAGCAGCGCAGGGGGTCGGAACTATGGCTACACCTTC. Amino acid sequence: CASSAGGRNYGYTF.

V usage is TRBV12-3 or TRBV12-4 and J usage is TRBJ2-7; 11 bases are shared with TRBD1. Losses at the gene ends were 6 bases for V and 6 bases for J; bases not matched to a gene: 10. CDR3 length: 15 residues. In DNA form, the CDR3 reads TGTGCCAGCAGACACCTAGGACAGGGGGCTGGCGAGCAGTACTTC. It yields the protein CASRHLGQGAGEQYF.

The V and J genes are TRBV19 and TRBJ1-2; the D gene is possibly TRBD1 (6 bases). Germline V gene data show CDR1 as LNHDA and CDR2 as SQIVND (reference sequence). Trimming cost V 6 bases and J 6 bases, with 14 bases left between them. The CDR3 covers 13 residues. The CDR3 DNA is TGTGCCAGTAGGAGAGCAGGGGTGGATGGCTACACCTTC. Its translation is CASRRAGVDGYTF.

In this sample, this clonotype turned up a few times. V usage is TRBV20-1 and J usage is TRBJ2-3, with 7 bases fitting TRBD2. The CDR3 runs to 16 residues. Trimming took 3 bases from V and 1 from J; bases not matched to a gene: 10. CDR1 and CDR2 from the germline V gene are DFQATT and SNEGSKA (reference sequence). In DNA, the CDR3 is TGCAGTGCTAGGGGCCCGGGAGGATGGGGCACAGATACGCAGTATTTT. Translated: CSARGPGGWGTDTQYF.

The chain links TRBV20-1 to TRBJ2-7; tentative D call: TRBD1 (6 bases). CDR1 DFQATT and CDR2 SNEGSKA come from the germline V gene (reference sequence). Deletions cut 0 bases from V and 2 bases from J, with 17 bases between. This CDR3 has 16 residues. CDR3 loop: CSARDSIRGTTYEQYF. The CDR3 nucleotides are TGCAGTGCTAGAGACAGTATCAGGGGAACCACCTACGAGCAGTACTTC.

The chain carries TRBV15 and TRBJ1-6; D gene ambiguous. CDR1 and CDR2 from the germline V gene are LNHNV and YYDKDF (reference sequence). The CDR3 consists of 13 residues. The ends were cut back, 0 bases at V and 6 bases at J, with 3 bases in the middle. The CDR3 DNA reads TGTGCCACCAGCAGAGATGGTAATTCACCCCTCCACTTT. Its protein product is CATSRDGNSPLHF.

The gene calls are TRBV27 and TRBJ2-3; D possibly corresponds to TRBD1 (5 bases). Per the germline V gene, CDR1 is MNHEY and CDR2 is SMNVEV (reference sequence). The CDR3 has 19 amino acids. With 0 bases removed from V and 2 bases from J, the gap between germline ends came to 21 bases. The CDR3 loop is CASSLSPNPVGRLTDTQYF. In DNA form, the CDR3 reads TGTGCCAGCAGTTTATCTCCCAACCCGGTGGGGCGTCTCACAGATACGCAGTATTTT.

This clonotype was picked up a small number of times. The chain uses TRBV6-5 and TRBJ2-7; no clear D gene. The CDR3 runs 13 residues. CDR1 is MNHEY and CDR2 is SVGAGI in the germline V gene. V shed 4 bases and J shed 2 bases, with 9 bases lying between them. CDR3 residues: CASSFSRAYEQYF. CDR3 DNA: TGTGCCAGCAGTTTCTCCCGGGCCTACGAGCAGTACTTC.

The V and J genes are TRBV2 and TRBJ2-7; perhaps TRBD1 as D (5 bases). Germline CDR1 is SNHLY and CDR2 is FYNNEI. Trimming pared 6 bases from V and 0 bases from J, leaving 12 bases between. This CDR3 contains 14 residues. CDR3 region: CASRPDSPSYEQYF. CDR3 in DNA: TGTGCCAGCAGACCCGACAGTCCCTCCTACGAGCAGTACTTC.

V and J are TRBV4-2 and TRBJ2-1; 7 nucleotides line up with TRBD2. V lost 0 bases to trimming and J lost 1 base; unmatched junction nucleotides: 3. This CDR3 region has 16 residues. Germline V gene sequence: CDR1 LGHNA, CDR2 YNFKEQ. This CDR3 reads CASSQDGAGSYNEQFF. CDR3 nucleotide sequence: TGTGCCAGCAGCCAAGACGGAGCGGGATCCTACAATGAGCAGTTCTTC.

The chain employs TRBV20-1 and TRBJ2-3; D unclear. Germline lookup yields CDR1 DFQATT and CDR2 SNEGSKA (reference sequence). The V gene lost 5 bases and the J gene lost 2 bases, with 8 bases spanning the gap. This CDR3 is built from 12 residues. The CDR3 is CSASPHTDTQYF. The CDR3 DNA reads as TGCAGTGCTTCTCCTCACACAGATACGCAGTATTTT.

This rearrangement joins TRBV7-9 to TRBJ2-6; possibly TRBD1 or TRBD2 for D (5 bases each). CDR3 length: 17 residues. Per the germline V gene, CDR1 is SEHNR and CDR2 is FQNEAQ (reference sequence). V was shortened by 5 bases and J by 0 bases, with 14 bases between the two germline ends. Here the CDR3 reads CASSRGVQVSGANVLTF. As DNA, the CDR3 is TGTGCCAGCAGCCGAGGGGTCCAGGTCTCTGGGGCCAACGTCCTGACTTTC.

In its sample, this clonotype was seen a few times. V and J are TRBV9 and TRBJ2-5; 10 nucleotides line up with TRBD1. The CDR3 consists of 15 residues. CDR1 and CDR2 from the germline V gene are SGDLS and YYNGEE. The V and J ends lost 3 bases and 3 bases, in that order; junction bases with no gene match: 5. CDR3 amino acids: CASSGVGTGEETQYF. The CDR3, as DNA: TGTGCCAGCAGCGGAGTAGGGACAGGGGAAGAGACCCAGTACTTC.

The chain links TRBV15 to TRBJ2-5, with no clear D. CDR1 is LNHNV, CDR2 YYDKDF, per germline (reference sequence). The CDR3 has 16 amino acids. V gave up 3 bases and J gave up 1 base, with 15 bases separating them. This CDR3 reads CATSSGQAHPQETQYF. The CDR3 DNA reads TGTGCCACCAGCAGCGGTCAGGCACACCCCCAAGAGACCCAGTACTTC.

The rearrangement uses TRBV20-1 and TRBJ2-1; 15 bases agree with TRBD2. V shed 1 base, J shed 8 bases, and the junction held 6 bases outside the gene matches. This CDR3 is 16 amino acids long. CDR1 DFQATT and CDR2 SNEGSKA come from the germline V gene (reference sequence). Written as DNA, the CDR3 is TGCAGTGCTAGAGGGGGACTAGCGGGAGGCCGGCATGAGCAGTTCTTC. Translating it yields CSARGGLAGGRHEQFF.